What follows is one TCR beta chain and its context. The sample carries other DNA sequences with the same CDR3. This specimen comes from a study of blood T cell repertoires in COVID-19. Across the whole study: The samples span acute and convalescent COVID-19 from the United States, Italy and Spain. PBMCs, B-cell-depleted T cells, or T cells provided the cDNA or gDNA that made up the material.

V was clipped by 0 bases and J by 4 bases, with 8 bases between them. Germline assignment: CDR1 SGHRS and CDR2 YFSETQ. CDR3 length: 14 amino acids. Original analysis: Estimates of nucleated cell counts were drawn from the amplification of reference gene primers. TCRdb's table, derived via immunoSEQ multiplex PCR, lists solely in-frame clones and lacks some. The D gene and trimming were derived from the DNA, and the V and J assignments and clone size from that table. The data show under 300,000 clones, about three quarters seen once. The V gene is TRBV5-1, the J gene TRBJ1-5; D is uncertain. The sequence came from a woman older than 75 with acute or convalescent COVID-19. Source material: peripheral blood. CDR3 region: CASSLEGGNQPQHF. CDR3 bases: TGCGCCAGCAGCTTGGAGGGCGGGAATCAGCCCCAGCATTTT. The full variable domain, completed using reference TRBV5-1 and TRBJ1-5, is KAGVTQTPRYLIKTRGQQVTLSCSPISGHRSVSWYQQTPGQGLQFLFEYFSETQRNKGNFPGRFSGRQFSNSRSEMNVSTLELGDSALYLCASSLEGGNQPQHFGDGTRLSIL.